The rows below give T cell receptor beta chains drawn from one sample of a study of blood T cell repertoires in COVID-19. The assay was immunoSEQ multiplex PCR, and TCRdb's table has in-frame clones only and misses some. The sample comprises over 15,000 clones, over 75% of which are singletons, and more than 5.5% rests with the top ten. The specimen was peripheral blood. All receptors derive from a human donor in a cohort sampled during active COVID-19. Both conserved end residues are part of each CDR3. The D gene is left open where the match is weak. For some rows the clone size is stated as once, few or many, or as a class when expanded; others skip it.

length,J,V,size,D,DNA,CDR3
15,TRBJ2-2,TRBV28,NA,NA,TGTGCCAGCAGTGAACAGGGGAGGCACACCGGGGAGCTGTTTTTT,CASSEQGRHTGELFF
13,TRBJ2-1,TRBV4-2,NA,NA,TGTGCCAGCAGCCTCCTTTCGAGGGAGGAGCAGTTCTTC,CASSLLSREEQFF
17,TRBJ2-7,TRBV11-2,once,TRBD1,TGTGCCAGCAGCTTCTTCGGTCGGACAGGGTCTGCCTACGAGCAGTACTTC,CASSFFGRTGSAYEQYF
12,TRBJ1-1,TRBV5-1,few,TRBD1,TGCGCCAGCAGCTTGGGGGACAGTGAAGCTTTCTTT,CASSLGDSEAFF
14,TRBJ1-2,TRBV19,medium-sized,TRBD1,TGTGCCAGTAGTTCGACAGGGGCAGGGCCGGGCTACACCTTC,CASSSTGAGPGYTF
15,TRBJ2-1,TRBV5-7,few,NA,TGTGCCAGCAGCCTACAGGGAGAGAAGGACAATGAGCAGTTCTTC,CASSLQGEKDNEQFF
16,TRBJ1-5,TRBV28,NA,TRBD1,TGTGCCAGCAGTTACAGGGGGGGGTATAGCAATCAGCCCCAGCATTTT,CASSYRGGYSNQPQHF
15,TRBJ2-3,TRBV6-4,NA,NA,TGTGCCAGCAGTGAAGCCGGCGGGAGCACAGATACGCAGTATTTT,CASSEAGGSTDTQYF
15,TRBJ2-7,TRBV28,NA,NA,TGTGCCAGCAGTTTAGGGCGAGGGAGCGCCTACGAGCAGTACTTC,CASSLGRGSAYEQYF
13,TRBJ1-1,TRBV7-2,NA,NA,TGTGCCAGCAGCTTAGCAGAGCGGGGAGCAGCTTTCTTT,CASSLAERGAAFF
11,TRBJ2-1,TRBV29-1,NA,NA,TGCAGCGTTGAAGTCGGCAATGAGCAGTTCTTC,CSVEVGNEQFF
16,TRBJ2-1,TRBV24-1,NA,NA,TGTGCCACCAGTGATTTAGCGGCGGGACCAGCGGGTGAGCAGTTCTTC,CATSDLAAGPAGEQFF
11,TRBJ1-5,TRBV20-1,NA,NA,TGCAGTGCCGCCAGGAATCAGCCCCAGCATTTT,CSAARNQPQHF
13,TRBJ2-5,TRBV30,NA,NA,TGTGCCTGGAGTCGGACAGGAGGGGAGACCCAGTACTTC,CAWSRTGGETQYF
11,TRBJ2-1,TRBV2,NA,NA,TGTGCCAGCGGGTCCGGGAGAAATAAGTTCTTC,CASGSGRNKFF
14,TRBJ1-2,TRBV5-4,few,TRBD1,TGTGCCAGCAGCCGATCGGGACAGGACTATGGCTACACCTTC,CASSRSGQDYGYTF
16,TRBJ2-7,TRBV3-1/TRBV3-2,NA,TRBD1,TGTGCCAGCAGCCCTGGGGGACAGGTTAGATCAACGGAGCAGTACTTC,CASSPGGQVRSTEQYF
15,TRBJ1-1,TRBV28,NA,TRBD1,TGTGCCAGCAGTTTACGAGATACAGGGGACACTGAAGCTTTCTTT,CASSLRDTGDTEAFF
15,TRBJ2-5,TRBV6-1,few,TRBD2,TGTGCCAGCAGTGAAGTGGGTGGGGGGGTGGAGACCCAGTACTTC,CASSEVGGGVETQYF
14,TRBJ1-4,TRBV4-2,once,TRBD1,TGTGCCAGCAGCTACGGACAGGGTAATGAAAAACTGTTTTTT,CASSYGQGNEKLFF
13,TRBJ1-5,TRBV18,NA,NA,TGTGCCAGCTCACCTAACACAGATCAGCCCCAGCATTTT,CASSPNTDQPQHF
15,TRBJ1-4,TRBV4-2,NA,NA,TGTGCCAGCAGCCCTGATACGGGTGGTGGCGAAAAACTGTTTTTT,CASSPDTGGGEKLFF
16,TRBJ2-1,TRBV5-6,few,TRBD1,TGTGCCAGCAGCTTCGGGACAGGCAGAGCCTACAATGAGCAGTTCTTC,CASSFGTGRAYNEQFF
15,TRBJ2-5,TRBV4-3,NA,TRBD1,TGCGCCAGCAGCCAAGAAAGCGGACAGGGGGTAACCCAGTACTTC,CASSQESGQGVTQYF
12,TRBJ1-1,TRBV25-1,NA,NA,TGTGCCACCAGCATAACCGGGACAAAAGCTTTCTTT,CATSITGTKAFF
17,TRBJ2-1,TRBV7-2,NA,TRBD2,TGTGCCAGCAGTTTAGGGACTAGCGGGAGCTGGTACAATGAGCAGTTCTTC,CASSLGTSGSWYNEQFF
14,TRBJ1-1,TRBV24-1,NA,TRBD1,TGTGCCACTTCAGCCGGGACAGGGAACACTGAAGCTTTCTTT,CATSAGTGNTEAFF
14,TRBJ2-5,TRBV4-3,NA,NA,TGCGCCAGCAGCCGAGAGACAGGGAGGAAGACCCAGTACTTC,CASSRETGRKTQYF
14,TRBJ2-2,TRBV29-1,NA,NA,TGCAGCGTTCCGGTCCAGGGCGAGTACGGGGAGCTGTTTTTT,CSVPVQGEYGELFF
15,TRBJ2-3,TRBV9,NA,TRBD1,TGTGCCAGCAGCGCTCCGGGACAGGGAGGAGATACGCAGTATTTT,CASSAPGQGGDTQYF
14,TRBJ2-5,TRBV27,NA,TRBD1,TGTGCCAGCAGTTTAGGACAGGGACAAGAGACCCAGTACTTC,CASSLGQGQETQYF
13,TRBJ2-3,TRBV6-4,NA,NA,TGTGCCAGCAGTGACGCGGCCCCAGATACGCAGTATTTT,CASSDAAPDTQYF
11,TRBJ1-1,TRBV6-2/TRBV6-3,NA,TRBD1,TGTGCCAGCAGCCCAGGGGGCGAGGCTTTCTTT,CASSPGGEAFF
15,TRBJ1-6,TRBV5-6,NA,NA,TGTGCCAGCAGCTTACCCAGGGGCTATGGGTCACCCCTCCACTTT,CASSLPRGYGSPLHF
13,TRBJ2-3,TRBV3-1/TRBV3-2,NA,NA,TGTGCCAGCAGCCACAGGAGCACAGATACGCAGTATTTT,CASSHRSTDTQYF
13,TRBJ2-7,TRBV6-5,NA,NA,TGTGCCAGCACCCCCCGGTTAACCTACGAGCAGTACTTC,CASTPRLTYEQYF
14,TRBJ2-1,TRBV5-6,NA,TRBD2,TGTGCCAGCAGCTATGGGACTAGCGGGATTGAGCAGTTCTTC,CASSYGTSGIEQFF
15,TRBJ2-2,TRBV18,once,TRBD1,TGTGCCAGCTCTCCAAGGACAGGAGACACCGGGGAGCTGTTTTTT,CASSPRTGDTGELFF
14,TRBJ2-7,TRBV29-1,once,NA,TGCAGCGCTGGAACCGCAGGGAACAAATACGAGCAGTACTTC,CSAGTAGNKYEQYF
16,TRBJ2-3,TRBV11-1,NA,NA,TGTGCCAGCAGCTTAGGGGAAGGACTATCGACAGATACGCAGTATTTT,CASSLGEGLSTDTQYF
18,TRBJ2-6,TRBV19,NA,NA,TGTGCCAGTAGTATAGTAACAGAGCTGAGCTCTGGGGCCAACGTCCTGACTTTC,CASSIVTELSSGANVLTF
16,TRBJ2-1,TRBV11-2,NA,TRBD2,TGTGCCAGCAGCCCAACTAGCGTCGGGGGTTACAATGAGCAGTTCTTC,CASSPTSVGGYNEQFF
14,TRBJ2-1,TRBV20-1,NA,TRBD2,TGCAGTGCTAGTCTAGCGGGGGGGGGCAATGAGCAGTTCTTC,CSASLAGGGNEQFF
14,TRBJ2-3,TRBV10-2,NA,TRBD2,TGCGCCAGCGGGGGGGGAGTCGGCACAGATACGCAGTATTTT,CASGGGVGTDTQYF